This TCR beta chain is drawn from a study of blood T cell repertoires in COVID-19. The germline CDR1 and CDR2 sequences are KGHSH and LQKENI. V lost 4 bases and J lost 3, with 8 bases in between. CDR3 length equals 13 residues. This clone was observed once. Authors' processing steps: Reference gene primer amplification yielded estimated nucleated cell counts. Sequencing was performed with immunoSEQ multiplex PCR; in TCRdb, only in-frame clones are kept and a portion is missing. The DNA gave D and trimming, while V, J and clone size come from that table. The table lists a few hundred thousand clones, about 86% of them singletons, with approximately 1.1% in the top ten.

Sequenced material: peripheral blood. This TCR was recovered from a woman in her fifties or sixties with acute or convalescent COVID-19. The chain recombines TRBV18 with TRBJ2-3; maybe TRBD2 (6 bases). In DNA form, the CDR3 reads TGTGCCAGCTCACGGGACTCAACAGATACGCAGTATTTT. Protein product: CASSRDSTDTQYF.